This TCR beta chain is drawn from a study of T-cell reconstitution after alpha-beta-depleted transplantation in children. Study results and caveats: Recipient T cells and thymic progenitors that survived gave rise to the high TCRbeta diversity observed at day 60 in some patients. Newly generated T cells supplied most T-cell counts and diversity one year post-transplant. Several hundred graft clones that had expanded were reportedly the source of alpha-beta T cells about two months after transplant.

The authors prepared the TCRbeta library with unique molecular identifiers. In TCRdb, the PCR reads were re-called with MiXCR into one record per CDR3 protein. The repertoire holds fewer than 550,000 distinct CDR3 sequences, with over 9.5% as singletons. This CDR3 is 13 amino acids long. After removal of 6 bases from V and 11 bases from J, the junction contained 8 bases not matched to a gene. CDR1 and CDR2 (germline): DFQATT, SNEGSKA (reference sequence). Regarding this clonotype: Its antigen is still unknown.

Here the sequenced sample was PBMCs, taken before TCRalphabeta/CD19-depleted stem cell transplant. V gene TRBV20-1 combines with J gene TRBJ2-7; 15 positions agree with TRBD2. The sequence came from a child aged 2-15 years with inherited bone marrow failure, due to receive a stem cell transplant. The CDR3, as DNA: TGCAGTGCACCGGGACTAGCGGGGGGAGTGGAGTACTTC. Amino acid sequence: CSAPGLAGGVEYF.